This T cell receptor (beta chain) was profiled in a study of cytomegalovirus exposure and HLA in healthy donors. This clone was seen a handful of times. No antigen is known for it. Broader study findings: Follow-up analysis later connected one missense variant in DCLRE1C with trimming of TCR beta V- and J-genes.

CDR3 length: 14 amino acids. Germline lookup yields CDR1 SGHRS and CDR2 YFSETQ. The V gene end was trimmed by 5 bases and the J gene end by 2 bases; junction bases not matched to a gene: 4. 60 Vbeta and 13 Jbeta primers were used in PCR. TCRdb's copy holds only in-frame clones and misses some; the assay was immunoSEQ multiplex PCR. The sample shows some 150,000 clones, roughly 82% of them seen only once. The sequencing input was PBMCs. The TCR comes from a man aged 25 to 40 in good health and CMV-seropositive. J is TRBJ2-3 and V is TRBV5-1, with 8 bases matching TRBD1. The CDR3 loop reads CASRRQGFTDTQYF. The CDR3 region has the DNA TGCGCCAGCAGAAGACAGGGGTTCACAGATACGCAGTATTTT.